This TCR beta chain derives from a study of blood T cells in healthy people across ages. Alongside a J-beta primer mix, a sample-barcoded 5' primer served in a second PCR lasting roughly 7 to 11 cycles. MiXCR, run by TCRdb on the 5' RACE reads, gives a single entry per CDR3 protein. The sample gives over a million distinct CDR3 sequences, 35% to 45% of which show up once; around 4% is in the top ten. Donor samples were obtained from healthy Caucasian individuals from Russia, aged roughly 6 to 95. Every donor contributed around 10 milliliters of peripheral blood by blood draw. In germline, CDR1 is SGHTA, CDR2 FQGNSA. The CDR3 extends over 16 amino acids.

The sequenced material came from blood. This TCR was sampled from a woman aged 18 to 35 in good health. V gene TRBV7-2 combines with J gene TRBJ2-1, with D tentatively TRBD2 (5 bases). With the DNA end fitting TRBJ2-7 better, the J assignment may be wrong. The CDR3 nucleotides are TGTGCCAGCAGCCAGAGGGTAATGGGTTTCTACAATGAGCAGTACTTC. It specifies CASSQRVMGFYNEQYF.